This T cell receptor beta chain was sequenced for a study of regulatory T cells in long-lasting Graves disease. CDR1 MNHNS and CDR2 SASEGT come from the germline V gene. The ends were cut back, 5 bases at V and 3 bases at J, with 14 bases in the middle. The CDR3 has 14 residues. Arm-PCR of CDR3 regions and iRepertoire HTBI primers were the basis on which TCR beta libraries were built. TCRdb fed the multiplex PCR reads into MiXCR, producing one record per CDR3 protein. The repertoire holds roughly 410,000 distinct CDR3 sequences, with about 15% as singletons. Indicated time point: newly diagnosed GD, antithyroid drugs for less than 3 months. RNA extracted from PBMCs served as the sequencing template. These data were likewise used in another study, on T cells in Graves' hyperthyroidism and ophthalmopathy. From that second work: The definition of stable Graves' hyperthyroidism was no ophthalmopathy progression within 18 months. The study used the HTBI primer set for a first-round RT-PCR of the TCR CDR3.

The chain has TRBV6-1 and TRBJ2-7; D not certain. This receptor was identified in a woman between 40 and 55 years old with Graves disease. Sample: peripheral blood mononuclear cells (PBMCs), taken at new diagnosis, from a patient treated with antithyroid drugs. CDR3 in DNA: TGTGCCAGCAGTAGACAAACTACAGACTACGAGCAGTACTTC. As protein: CASSRQTTDYEQYF.